The present entry profiles one T cell receptor (beta chain) with its context. This clonotype was detected ten times or more. Its antigen remains undetermined. No base quality values were provided; no much bigger clone lies one nucleotide off. The data are from a study of T cells in Graves' hyperthyroidism and ophthalmopathy (dated by TCRdb to about 2019). Study-wide context: Peripheral blood samples were taken at the time of initial diagnosis, prior to any treatment. The paper reports TCR Vbeta CDR3 sequencing of 140 or so peripheral blood samples: around 45 ophthalmopathy, under 85 hyperthyroidism and around 17 progressor patients. In roughly six Graves' hyperthyroidism patients, the study also compared T-cell repertoires from thyroid tissue with T-cell repertoires from blood. Prospective prediction of ophthalmopathy was tested in an independent validation cohort of fewer than 20 hyperthyroidism patients and around 16 patients who later progressed to ophthalmopathy. The 100 or so discovery patients were randomly split 7:3 into training and test sets. Once sampling was done, hyperthyroidism patients were given methimazole at a starting dose of 30 mg daily, whereas ophthalmopathy patients were given high-dose intravenous methylprednisolone. A discovery cohort of about 95 patients, 43 with Graves' ophthalmopathy and 57 with stable Graves' hyperthyroidism, was used to find distinguishing TCR V-J signatures.

The hyperthyroidism patients were between 18 and 65 years old and newly diagnosed, with a disease duration of less than 2 months. Patients with uncontrolled infections, other autoimmune diseases, pregnancy or lactation were excluded. Diagnoses were established on the basis of clinical symptoms, serum thyroxine and TRAb, thyroid ultrasound, and orbital computed tomography. Blood from progressor patients was collected at the time of first diagnosis with hyperthyroidism, before any ophthalmopathy symptoms had appeared. Ficoll-Paque density gradient centrifugation was used to isolate PBMCs from around 10 ml of fresh peripheral blood. Progressor patients were first diagnosed with Graves' hyperthyroidism and then developed ophthalmopathy during follow-up. Trizol reagent was used to extract total RNA, and RNA quality was then checked on an Agilent 2100 Bioanalyzer. The TCR beta CDR3 regions were amplified from RNA transcripts. A first-round RT-PCR of the TCR CDR3 used the HTBI primer set with the Qiagen OneStep RT-PCR kit. The libraries were constructed in a second round of multiplex PCR and then size-selected and purified. Paired-end sequencing of the libraries was performed with 100 bp reads on an Illumina HiSeq2000. Processing in the source paper ran as follows. SOAPnuke was used to process the raw data, removing reads that contained adapters or uncalled bases, had a mean Phred below 15, or lacked an exact match to the constant primer or identifier. COPE v1.2.5 was used to merge high-quality paired reads, and clonotypes were defined as unique nucleotide sequences. MiTCR v1.1 was used to align clonotypes to the IMGT TRBV, TRBD and TRBJ reference segments. Analysis was restricted to V-J combinations with a frequency above 0.0001, which covered 99% to 99.2% of repertoires. A TCS score was defined as the ratio of F50 (clonal expansion) to E x V (chaos), with BLOSUM62-based TCRdist applied between CDR3 peptides within each V-J. Welch's t-statistics and random forest reduced just over 500 V-J features to roughly 13, which were used in a naive Bayes classifier (R e1071). In-frame beta chains were kept once TCRdb had trimmed the public reads at Q25 with fastp and called clones with MiXCR. Every CDR3 protein is listed once, alongside the most common genes and DNA of its rows. TCRdb, not the original authors, processed these V and J calls. A total of a few hundred thousand distinct CDR3 sequences appear in this sample, about 15% of them only once. Jointly, the top ten make up roughly 6.2% of the sample.

Broad study findings and their caveats: In cross-validation, a model built on a 13 V-J signature told ophthalmopathy apart from stable hyperthyroidism with under 90% sensitivity and around 81% specificity, and in testing the same model reached 80%/75%. Most expanded thyroid clonotypes (frequency above 0.001) were also found in blood, which suggests that blood repertoires may mirror thyroid immune responses. In validation, progression to ophthalmopathy was predicted by the model with approximately 67% sensitivity and about 72% specificity, a median of about 6 months before onset. No statistical method was used to fix the sample size in advance, and group allocation was not hidden from the investigators.

CDR1 and CDR2, per the germline V gene (reference sequence), are DFQATT and SNEGSKA. V is pared back by 7 bases and J by 3 bases, with 23 bases lying between the germline termini. Taken from cysteine to phenylalanine, the CDR3 has 16 residues. Left in the record is the CDR3 DNA by itself, 48 bases read in frame from the first base. The chain was built from TRBV20-1 and TRBJ2-3; TRBD2 is a possible D gene, resting on 5 matching bases. Sequencing used blood. This clonotype was sampled from a woman aged 25 to 39 with Graves' hyperthyroidism that later progressed to Graves' ophthalmopathy. The sequenced DNA is TGCAGTGTTCTTATTGGCTGGCGGGTGGGTACAGATACGCAGTATTTT. It specifies CSVLIGWRVGTDTQYF.